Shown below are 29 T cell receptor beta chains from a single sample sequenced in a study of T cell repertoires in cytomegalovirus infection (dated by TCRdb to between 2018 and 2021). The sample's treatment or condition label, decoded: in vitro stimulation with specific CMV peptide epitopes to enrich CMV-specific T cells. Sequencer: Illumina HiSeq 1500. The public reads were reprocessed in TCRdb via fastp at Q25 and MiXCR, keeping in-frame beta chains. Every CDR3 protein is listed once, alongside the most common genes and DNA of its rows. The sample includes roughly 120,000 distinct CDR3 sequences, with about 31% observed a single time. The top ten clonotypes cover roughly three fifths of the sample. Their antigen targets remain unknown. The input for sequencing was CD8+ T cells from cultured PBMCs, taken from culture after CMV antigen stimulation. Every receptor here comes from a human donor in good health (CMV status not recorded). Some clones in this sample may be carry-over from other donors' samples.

The CDR3 reads CASSQKRGNPNTEAFF. CDR3 nucleotide sequence: TGCGCCAGCAGCCAAAAACGGGGGAACCCGAACACTGAAGCTTTCTTT. This chain joins TRBV4-3 and TRBJ1-1; D is perhaps TRBD1 (5 bases). Germline CDR1 is LGHNA and CDR2 is YSLEER. Trimming removed 2 bases at V and 1 base at J, with 14 bases between. The CDR3 extends over 16 amino acids.

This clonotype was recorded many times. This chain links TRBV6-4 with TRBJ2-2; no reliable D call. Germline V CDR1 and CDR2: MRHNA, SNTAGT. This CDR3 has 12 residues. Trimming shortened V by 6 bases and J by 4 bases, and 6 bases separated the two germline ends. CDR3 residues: CASRKGTGELFF. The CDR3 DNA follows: TGTGCCAGCAGGAAGGGCACCGGGGAGCTGTTTTTT.

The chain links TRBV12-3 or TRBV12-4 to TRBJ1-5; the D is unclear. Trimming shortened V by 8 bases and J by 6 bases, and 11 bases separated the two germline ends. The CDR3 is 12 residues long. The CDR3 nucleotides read TGTGCCAGCTCGATATTCGGTCAGCCCCAGCATTTT. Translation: CASSIFGQPQHF.

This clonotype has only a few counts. Here the CDR3 DNA reads TGTGCCAGCAGCTACAGGGGGGGGAACAATTCACCCCTCCACTTT. It specifies CASSYRGGNNSPLHF. The chain employs TRBV7-3 and TRBJ1-6, with TRBD1 identical over 8 bases. Trimming took 4 bases from V and 7 from J; bases not matched to a gene: 6. The CDR3 sequence is 15 residues long. Germline V gene lookup returns CDR1 SGHTA and CDR2 FQGTGA. Based on the CDR3 plus reference TRBV7-3 and TRBJ1-6, the full variable domain is GAGVSQTPSNKVTEKGKYVELRCDPISGHTALYWYRQSLGQGPEFLIYFQGTGAADDSGLPNDRFFAVRPEGSVSTLKIQRTERGDSAVYLCASSYRGGNNSPLHFGNGTRLTVT.

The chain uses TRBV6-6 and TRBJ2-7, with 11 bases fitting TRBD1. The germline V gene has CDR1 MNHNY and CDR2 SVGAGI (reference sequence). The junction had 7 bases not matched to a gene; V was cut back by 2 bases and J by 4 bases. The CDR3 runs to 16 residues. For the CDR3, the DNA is TGTGCCAGCAGTTACACGCGGACAGGGGGCTATTACGAGCAGTACTTC. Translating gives CASSYTRTGGYYEQYF.

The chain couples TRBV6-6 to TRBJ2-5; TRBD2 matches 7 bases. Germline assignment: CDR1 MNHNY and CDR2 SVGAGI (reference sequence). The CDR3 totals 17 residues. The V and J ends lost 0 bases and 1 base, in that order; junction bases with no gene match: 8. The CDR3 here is CASSYSRSSGSQETQYF. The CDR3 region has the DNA TGTGCCAGCAGTTACTCGCGGTCTAGCGGAAGCCAAGAGACCCAGTACTTC.

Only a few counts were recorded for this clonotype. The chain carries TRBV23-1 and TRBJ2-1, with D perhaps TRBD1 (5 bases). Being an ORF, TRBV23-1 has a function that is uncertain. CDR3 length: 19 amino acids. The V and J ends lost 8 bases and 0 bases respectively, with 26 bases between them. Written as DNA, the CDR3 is TGCGCCAGCCCCCCCGAGGTCAGGAAGGACACACACTCCTACAATGAGCAGTTCTTC. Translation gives CASPPEVRKDTHSYNEQFF.

The DNA for the CDR3 is TGCGCCAGCAGCCAGGGACGGGGGCTCGGAAACATTCAGTACTTC. It yields the protein CASSQGRGLGNIQYF. The rearrangement uses TRBV4-1 and TRBJ2-4, with D possibly being TRBD1 or TRBD2 (6 bases each). The V end was cut by 3 bases, the J end by 6 bases, with 15 bases between. The CDR3 spans 15 residues. Germline loops: CDR1 MGHRA, CDR2 YSYEKL.

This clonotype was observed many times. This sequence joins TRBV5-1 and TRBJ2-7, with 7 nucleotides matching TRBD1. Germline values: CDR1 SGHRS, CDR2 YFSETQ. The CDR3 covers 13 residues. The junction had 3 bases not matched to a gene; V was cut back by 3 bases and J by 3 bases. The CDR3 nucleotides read TGCGCCAGCAGCTGGGGACAGCTCTACGAGCAGTACTTC. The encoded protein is CASSWGQLYEQYF.

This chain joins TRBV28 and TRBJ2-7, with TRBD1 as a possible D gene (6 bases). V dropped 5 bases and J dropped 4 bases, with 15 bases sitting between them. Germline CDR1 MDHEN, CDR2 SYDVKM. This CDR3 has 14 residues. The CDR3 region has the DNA TGTGCCAGCAGTCCCGAGGGGGATGGGTACGAGCAGTACTTC. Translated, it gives CASSPEGDGYEQYF. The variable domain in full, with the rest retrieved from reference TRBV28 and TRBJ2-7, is DVKVTQSSRYLVKRTGEKVFLECVQDMDHENMFWYRQDPGLGLRLIYFSYDVKMKEKGDIPEGYSVSREKKERFSLILESASTNQTSMYLCASSPEGDGYEQYFGPGTRLTVT.

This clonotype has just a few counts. The CDR3 spells CASSPRRGEAGEFGQETQYF. The CDR3 DNA reads as TGTGCCAGCAGCCCCCGCCGGGGAGAAGCGGGGGAGTTCGGGCAAGAGACCCAGTACTTC. The V and J genes are TRBV7-6 and TRBJ2-5, with TRBD2 identical over 8 bases. CDR1 and CDR2 (germline): SGHVS, FNYEAQ. V gave up 5 bases and J gave up 2 bases; unmatched junction bases: 22. This CDR3 contains 20 residues.

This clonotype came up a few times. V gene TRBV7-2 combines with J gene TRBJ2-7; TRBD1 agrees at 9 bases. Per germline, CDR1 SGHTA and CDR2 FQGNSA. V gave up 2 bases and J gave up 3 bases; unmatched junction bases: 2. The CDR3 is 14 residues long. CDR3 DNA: TGTGCCAGCAGCTTATTGGACAGGGGCTACGAGCAGTACTTC. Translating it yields CASSLLDRGYEQYF. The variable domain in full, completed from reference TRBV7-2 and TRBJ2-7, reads GAGVSQSPSNKVTEKGKDVELRCDPISGHTALYWYRQSLGQGLEFLIYFQGNSAPDKSGLPSDRFSAERTGGSVSTLTIQRTQQEDSAVYLCASSLLDRGYEQYFGPGTRLTVT.

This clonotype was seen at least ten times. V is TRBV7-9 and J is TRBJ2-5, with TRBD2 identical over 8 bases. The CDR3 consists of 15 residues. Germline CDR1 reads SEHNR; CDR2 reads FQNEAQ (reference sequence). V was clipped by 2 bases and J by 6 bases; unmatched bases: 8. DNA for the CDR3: TGTGCCAGCAGCTTACCCCGGGGGGGCTTGAAGACCCAGTACTTC. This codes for CASSLPRGGLKTQYF.

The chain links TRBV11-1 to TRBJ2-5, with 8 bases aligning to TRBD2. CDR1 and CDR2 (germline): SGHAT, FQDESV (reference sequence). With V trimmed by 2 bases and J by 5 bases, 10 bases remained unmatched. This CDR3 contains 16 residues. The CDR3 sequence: CASSLFSGEVQETQYF. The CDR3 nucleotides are TGTGCCAGCAGCTTATTTAGCGGGGAGGTCCAGGAGACCCAGTACTTC.

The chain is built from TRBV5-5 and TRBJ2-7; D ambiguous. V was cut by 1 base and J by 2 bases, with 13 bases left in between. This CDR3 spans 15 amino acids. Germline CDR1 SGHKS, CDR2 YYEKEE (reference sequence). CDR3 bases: TGTGCCAGCAGCTTGCTACGGGCAAGCACCTACGAGCAGTACTTC. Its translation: CASSLLRASTYEQYF.

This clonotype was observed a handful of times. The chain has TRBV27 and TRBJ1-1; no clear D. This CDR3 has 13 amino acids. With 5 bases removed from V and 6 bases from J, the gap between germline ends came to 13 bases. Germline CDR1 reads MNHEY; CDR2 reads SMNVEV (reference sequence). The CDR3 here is CASSTSSTAEAFF. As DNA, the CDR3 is TGTGCCAGCAGTACCAGTTCGACTGCTGAAGCTTTCTTT.

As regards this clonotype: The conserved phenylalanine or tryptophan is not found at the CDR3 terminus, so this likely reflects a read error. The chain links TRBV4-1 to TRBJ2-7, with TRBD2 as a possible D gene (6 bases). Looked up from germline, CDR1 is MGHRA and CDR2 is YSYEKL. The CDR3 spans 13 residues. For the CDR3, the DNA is TGCGCCAGCAGCCAACGCATGGACTACGACCAGTACTAC. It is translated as CASSQRMDYDQYY.

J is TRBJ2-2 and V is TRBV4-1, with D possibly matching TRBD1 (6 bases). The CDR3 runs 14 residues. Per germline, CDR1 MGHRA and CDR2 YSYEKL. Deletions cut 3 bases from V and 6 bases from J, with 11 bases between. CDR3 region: CASSHKQGSGELFF. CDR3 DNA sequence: TGCGCCAGCAGCCACAAACAGGGATCCGGGGAGCTGTTTTTT.

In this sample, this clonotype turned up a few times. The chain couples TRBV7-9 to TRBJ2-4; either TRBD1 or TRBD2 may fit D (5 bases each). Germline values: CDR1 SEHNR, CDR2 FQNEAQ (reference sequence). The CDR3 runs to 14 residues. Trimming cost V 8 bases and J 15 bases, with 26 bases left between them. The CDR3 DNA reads TGTGCCAGCCTATCACCAACCCGGGGTACAGGCCTGTACTTC. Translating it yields CASLSPTRGTGLYF.

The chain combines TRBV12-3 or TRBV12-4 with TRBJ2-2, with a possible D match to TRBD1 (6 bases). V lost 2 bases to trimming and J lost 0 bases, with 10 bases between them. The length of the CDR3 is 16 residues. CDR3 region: CASSLYWGPNTGELFF. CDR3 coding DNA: TGTGCCAGCAGTTTATATTGGGGGCCGAACACCGGGGAGCTGTTTTTT.

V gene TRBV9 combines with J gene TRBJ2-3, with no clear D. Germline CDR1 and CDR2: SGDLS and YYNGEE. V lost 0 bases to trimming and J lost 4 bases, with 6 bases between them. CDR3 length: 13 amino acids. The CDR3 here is CASSVDSSDTQYF. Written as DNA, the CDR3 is TGTGCCAGCAGCGTAGACAGCTCAGATACGCAGTATTTT.

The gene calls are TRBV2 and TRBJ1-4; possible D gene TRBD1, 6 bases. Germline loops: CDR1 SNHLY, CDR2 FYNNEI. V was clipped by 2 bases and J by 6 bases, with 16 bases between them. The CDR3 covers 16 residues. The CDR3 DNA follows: TGTGCCAGCAGTGAAATTACGACAGGAAGCTATGAAAAACTGTTTTTT. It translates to CASSEITTGSYEKLFF.

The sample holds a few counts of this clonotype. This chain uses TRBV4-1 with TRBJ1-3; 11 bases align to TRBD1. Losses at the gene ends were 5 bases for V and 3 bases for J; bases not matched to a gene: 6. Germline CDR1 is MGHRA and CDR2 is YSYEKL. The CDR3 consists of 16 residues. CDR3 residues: CASSSVDRGLGNTIYF. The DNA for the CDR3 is TGCGCCAGCAGCTCCGTGGACAGGGGGCTTGGAAACACCATATATTTT.

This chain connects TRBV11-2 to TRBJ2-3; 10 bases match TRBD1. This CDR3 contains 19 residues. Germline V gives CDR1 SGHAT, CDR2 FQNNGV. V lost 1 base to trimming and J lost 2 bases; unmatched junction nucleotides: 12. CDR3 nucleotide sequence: TGTGCCAGCAGCTTAGCCCCGAACGGGACAGGGGTGTACACAGATACGCAGTATTTT. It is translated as CASSLAPNGTGVYTDTQYF.

The CDR3 here is CASSPGGAEAFF. CDR3 DNA: TGTGCCAGCAGTCCCGGCGGGGCTGAAGCTTTCTTT. The gene calls are TRBV27 and TRBJ1-1; D remains ambiguous. Trimming took off 5 bases at V and 6 bases at J, with 10 bases between the two ends. The germline CDR1 and CDR2 sequences are MNHEY and SMNVEV (reference sequence). The length of the CDR3 is 12 residues.

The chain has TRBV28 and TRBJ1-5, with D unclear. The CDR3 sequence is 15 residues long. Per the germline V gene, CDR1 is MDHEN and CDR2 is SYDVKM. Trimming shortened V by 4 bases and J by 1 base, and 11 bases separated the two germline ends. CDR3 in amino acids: CASSSPDGSNQPQHF. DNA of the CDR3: TGTGCCAGCAGTTCTCCGGACGGGAGCAATCAGCCCCAGCATTTT.

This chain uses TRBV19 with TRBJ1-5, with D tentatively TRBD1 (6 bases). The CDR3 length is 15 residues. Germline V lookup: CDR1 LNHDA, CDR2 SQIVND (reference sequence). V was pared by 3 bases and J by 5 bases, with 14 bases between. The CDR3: CASSIDRFRDQPQHF. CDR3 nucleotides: TGTGCCAGTAGTATCGACAGGTTTAGGGATCAGCCCCAGCATTTT.

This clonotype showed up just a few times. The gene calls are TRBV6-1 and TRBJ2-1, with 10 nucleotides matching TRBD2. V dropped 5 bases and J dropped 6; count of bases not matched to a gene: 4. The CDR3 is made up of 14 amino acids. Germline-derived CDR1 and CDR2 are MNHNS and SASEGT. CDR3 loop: CASSTGLAANEQFF. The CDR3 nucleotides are TGTGCCAGCAGTACCGGACTAGCGGCCAATGAGCAGTTCTTC.

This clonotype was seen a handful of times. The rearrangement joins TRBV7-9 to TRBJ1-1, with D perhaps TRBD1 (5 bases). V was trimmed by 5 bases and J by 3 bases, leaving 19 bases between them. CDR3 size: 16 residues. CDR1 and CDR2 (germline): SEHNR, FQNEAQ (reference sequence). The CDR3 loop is CASSGKGLVGDTEAFF. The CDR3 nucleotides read TGTGCCAGCAGCGGTAAGGGGTTGGTTGGGGACACTGAAGCTTTCTTT. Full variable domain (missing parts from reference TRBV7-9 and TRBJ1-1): DTGVSQNPRHKITKRGQNVTFRCDPISEHNRLYWYRQTLGQGPEFLTYFQNEAQLEKSRLLSDRFSAERPKGSFSTLEIQRTEQGDSAMYLCASSGKGLVGDTEAFFGQGTRLTVV.